This entry lists 2 T cell receptor beta chains sequenced from one sample in a study of blood T cell repertoires in COVID-19. TCRdb's copy holds only in-frame clones and misses some; the assay was immunoSEQ multiplex PCR. The table has roughly 300,000 clones, approximately 84% seen once. Sequenced: PBMCs or T cells enriched from blood (not recorded which). These receptors all stem from a woman younger than 30 who had recovered from COVID-19.

The V gene is TRBV27, the J gene TRBJ2-7; a weak D match, TRBD1 (6 bases). The CDR3 loop spans 15 amino acids. From germline, CDR1 is MNHEY and CDR2 SMNVEV (reference sequence). V was trimmed by 6 bases and J by 2 bases, leaving 17 bases between them. In nucleotides, the CDR3 is TGTGCCAGCAGGCTTCCCGGGACACCACCCTACGAGCAGTACTTC. This encodes CASRLPGTPPYEQYF.

The chain is built from TRBV9 and TRBJ2-7, with 9 bases matching TRBD1. Trimming took 4 bases from V and 3 from J; bases not matched to a gene: 5. CDR1 and CDR2 from the germline V gene are SGDLS and YYNGEE. This CDR3 has 14 residues. This CDR3 is CASSPPGQGYEQYF. For the CDR3, the DNA is TGTGCCAGCAGCCCCCCGGGACAGGGCTACGAGCAGTACTTC.